This T cell receptor beta chain was sequenced during a study of CD8 T cells in ankylosing spondylitis. Study results and limitations: A motif in TCR beta, a set of several highly homologous variants, appeared characteristic of ankylosing spondylitis blood. Those disease-linked clones were CD8+; they were also relatively rare in peripheral blood.

TCRdb re-called the 5' RACE reads through MiXCR, storing one row per CDR3 protein. The sample has around 490,000 distinct CDR3 sequences; about 5.2% are singletons. This clonotype was detected many times. Its matching antigen is unknown. This receptor was taken from a male donor with ankylosing spondylitis. The sequenced sample consisted of blood, either unsorted or a sorted T cell fraction (not recorded which).

This CDR3 is CASSGDPRTGRTEKLFF. The CDR3, as DNA: TGTGCCAGCAGTGGAGACCCCAGGACAGGTCGTACTGAAAAACTGTTTTTT. The chain couples TRBV6-1 to TRBJ1-4; 7 bases fit TRBD1. CDR1 MNHNS and CDR2 SASEGT come from the germline V gene. CDR3 length: 17 amino acids. J was trimmed by 7 bases and V by 4 bases; bases with no gene match: 15.